This T cell receptor beta chain was found in a study of T cells after yellow fever vaccination. Overall study results and limits: The booster response re-showed most primary clones: around 96% CD4, approximately 85% CD8.

This clonotype was counted a few times. Its target is unknown. Each CDR3 protein is one row after TCRdb ran MiXCR on the 5' RACE reads. The sample lists about 340,000 distinct CDR3 sequences; 8.5% to 10% were seen once. This CDR3 comprises 17 residues. Trimming removed 1 base from V and 1 base from J; junction bases left unmatched: 9. This receptor was identified in a man younger than 35 who received the YFV17D yellow fever vaccine. The chain combines TRBV12-3 or TRBV12-4 with TRBJ2-5; 7 positions agree with TRBD2. The specimen was PBMCs, collected on the day of the first yellow fever vaccination. The CDR3 DNA follows: TGTGCCAGCAGTTTAGAGGGAGGGGTCAACCCCCAAGAGACCCAGTACTTC. Its translation is CASSLEGGVNPQETQYF.